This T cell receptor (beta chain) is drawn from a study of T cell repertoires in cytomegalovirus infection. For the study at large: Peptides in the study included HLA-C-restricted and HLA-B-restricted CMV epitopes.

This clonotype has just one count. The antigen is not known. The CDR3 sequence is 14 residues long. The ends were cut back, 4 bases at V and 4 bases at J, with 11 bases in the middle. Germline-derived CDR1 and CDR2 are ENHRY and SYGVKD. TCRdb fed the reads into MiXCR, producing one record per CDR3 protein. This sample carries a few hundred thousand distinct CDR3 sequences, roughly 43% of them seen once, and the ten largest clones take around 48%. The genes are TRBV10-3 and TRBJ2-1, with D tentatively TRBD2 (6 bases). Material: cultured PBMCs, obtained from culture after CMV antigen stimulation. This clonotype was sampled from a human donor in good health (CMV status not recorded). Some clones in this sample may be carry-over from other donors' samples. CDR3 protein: CAISASGLYNEQFF. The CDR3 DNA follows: TGTGCCATCAGTGCATCGGGACTGTACAATGAGCAGTTCTTC.